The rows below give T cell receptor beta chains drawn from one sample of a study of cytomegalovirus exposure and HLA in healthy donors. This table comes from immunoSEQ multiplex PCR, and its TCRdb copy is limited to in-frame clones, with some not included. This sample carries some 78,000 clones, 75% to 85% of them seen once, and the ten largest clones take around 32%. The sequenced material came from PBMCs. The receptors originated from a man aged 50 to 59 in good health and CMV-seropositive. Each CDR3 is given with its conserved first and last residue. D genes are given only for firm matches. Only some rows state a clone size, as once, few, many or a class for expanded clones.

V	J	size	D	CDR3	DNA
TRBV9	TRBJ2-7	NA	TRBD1	CASSARDSPYEQYF	TGTGCCAGCAGCGCCCGGGACAGTCCCTACGAGCAGTACTTC
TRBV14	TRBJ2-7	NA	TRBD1	CASSSWTGSYEQYF	TGTGCCAGCAGCTCCTGGACAGGCTCCTACGAGCAGTACTTC
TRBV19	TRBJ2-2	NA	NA	CASSMGQNTGELFF	TGTGCCAGTAGTATGGGACAGAACACCGGGGAGCTGTTTTTT
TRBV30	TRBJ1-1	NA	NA	CAWSGVDSRNTEAFF	TGTGCCTGGAGTGGGGTCGACAGCCGGAACACTGAAGCTTTCTTT
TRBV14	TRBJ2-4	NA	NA	CASSQGPVNIQYF	TGTGCCAGCAGCCAAGGGCCAGTAAACATTCAGTACTTC
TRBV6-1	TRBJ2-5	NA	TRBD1	CASSRQGFQETQYF	TGTGCCAGCAGCCGACAGGGTTTCCAAGAGACCCAGTACTTC
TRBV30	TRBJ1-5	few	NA	CAWNGQNQPQHF	TGTGCCTGGAATGGACAGAATCAGCCCCAGCATTTT
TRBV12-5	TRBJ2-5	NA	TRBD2	CASGSAGVETQYF	TGTGCTAGTGGTTCAGCGGGAGTAGAGACCCAGTACTTC
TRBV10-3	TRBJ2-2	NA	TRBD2	CAIPKGLAGSGGTGELFF	TGTGCCATCCCAAAGGGACTAGCGGGATCGGGCGGCACCGGGGAGCTGTTTTTT
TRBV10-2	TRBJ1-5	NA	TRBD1	CASSDGQGGQPQHF	TGCGCCAGCAGTGACGGACAGGGCGGTCAGCCCCAGCATTTT
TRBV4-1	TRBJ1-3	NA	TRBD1	CASSQDTGEAGNTIYF	TGCGCCAGCAGCCAAGATACAGGGGAGGCTGGAAACACCATATATTTT
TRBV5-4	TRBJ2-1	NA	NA	CASSLDLARSEQFF	TGTGCCAGCAGCTTGGATCTAGCCCGGAGCGAGCAGTTCTTC
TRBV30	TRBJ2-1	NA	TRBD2	CASFPSSGRNNEQFF	TGTGCCTCCTTCCCTTCTAGCGGGAGAAATAATGAGCAATTCTTC
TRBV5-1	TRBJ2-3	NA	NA	CASSLELGARGDTQYF	TGCGCCAGCAGCTTGGAATTGGGCGCCCGGGGAGATACGCAGTATTTT
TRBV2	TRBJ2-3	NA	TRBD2	CASSELAGTDTQYF	TGTGCCAGCAGTGAACTAGCGGGCACAGATACGCAGTATTTT
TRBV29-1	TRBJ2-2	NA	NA	CSVGKLDSTGELFF	TGCAGCGTCGGGAAGCTGGACAGCACCGGGGAGCTGTTTTTT
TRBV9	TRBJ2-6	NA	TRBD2	CASSVGLAGVSGANGLTF	TGTGCCAGCAGCGTAGGACTAGCGGGAGTATCTGGGGCCAACGGCCTGACTTTC
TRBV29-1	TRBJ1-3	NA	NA	CSVRDSSGNTIYF	TGCAGCGTCAGAGACAGCTCTGGAAACACCATATATTTT
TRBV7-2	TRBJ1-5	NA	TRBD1	CASSLAGTGIQPQHF	TGTGCCAGCAGCTTAGCCGGGACAGGAATTCAGCCCCAGCATTTT
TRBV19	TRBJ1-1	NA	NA	CASSIVLGYNTEAFF	TGTGCCAGTAGTATAGTTTTGGGCTACAACACTGAAGCTTTCTTT
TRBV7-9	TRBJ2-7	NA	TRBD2	CASRPLGGTYEQYF	TGTGCCAGCAGGCCCCTCGGGGGGACCTACGAGCAGTACTTC
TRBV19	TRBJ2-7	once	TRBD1	CASSIVGTGYEQYF	TGTGCCAGTAGTATAGTTGGGACAGGGTACGAGCAGTACTTC
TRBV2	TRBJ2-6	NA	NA	CASSVGRYSGANVLTF	TGTGCCAGCAGTGTCGGCAGGTACTCTGGGGCCAACGTCCTGACTTTC
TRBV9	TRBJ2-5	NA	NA	CASSVSGWETQYF	TGTGCCAGCAGCGTTTCGGGTTGGGAGACCCAGTACTTC
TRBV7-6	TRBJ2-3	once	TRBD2	CASSQAGGTDTQYF	TGTGCCAGCAGTCAGGCGGGAGGGACAGATACGCAGTATTTT
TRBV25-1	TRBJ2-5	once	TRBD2	CASLGGRAGETQYF	TGTGCCAGCCTGGGCGGGAGGGCCGGGGAGACCCAGTACTTC
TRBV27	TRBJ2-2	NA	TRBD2	CASSIDITSGGFTGELFF	TGTGCCAGCAGTATCGACATAACTAGCGGCGGATTCACCGGGGAGCTGTTTTTT
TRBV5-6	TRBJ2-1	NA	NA	CASSLGARWNEQFF	TGTGCCAGCAGCTTGGGTGCCAGGTGGAATGAGCAGTTCTTC
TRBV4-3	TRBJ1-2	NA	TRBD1	CASSLTGVDYGYTF	TGCGCCAGCAGCCTGACAGGGGTTGACTATGGCTACACCTTC
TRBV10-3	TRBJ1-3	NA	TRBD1	CAISAGTGVGNTIYF	TGTGCCATCAGTGCCGGGACAGGGGTTGGAAACACCATATATTTT
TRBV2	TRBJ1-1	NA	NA	CASSEEGAMNTEAFF	TGTGCCAGCAGTGAAGAGGGAGCCATGAACACTGAAGCTTTCTTT
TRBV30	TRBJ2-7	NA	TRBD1	CAWSVQGLRYEQYF	TGTGCCTGGAGTGTACAGGGGCTGCGGTACGAGCAGTACTTC
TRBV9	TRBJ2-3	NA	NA	CASSAHTDTQYF	TGTGCCAGCAGCGCCCACACAGATACGCAGTATTTT
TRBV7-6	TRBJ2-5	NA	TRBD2	CASSPNSGTRGETQYF	TGTGCCAGCAGCCCGAATAGCGGGACTCGGGGAGAGACCCAGTACTTC
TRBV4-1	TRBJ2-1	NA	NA	CASSHAGGNEQFF	TGCGCCAGCAGCCATGCCGGTGGCAATGAGCAGTTCTTC
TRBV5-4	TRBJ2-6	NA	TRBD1	CASSLWAGGPGANGLTF	TGTGCCAGCAGCTTGTGGGCAGGGGGACCTGGGGCCAACGGCCTGACTTTC
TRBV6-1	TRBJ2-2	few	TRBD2	CASSEEVASGSRELFF	TGTGCCAGCAGTGAAGAGGTTGCTAGCGGGAGTAGGGAGCTGTTTTTT
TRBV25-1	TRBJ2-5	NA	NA	CASSASGDRREQYF	TGTGCCAGCAGTGCGTCAGGGGACCGTCGTGAGCAGTACTTC
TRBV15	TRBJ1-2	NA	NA	CATSREYSNGYTF	TGTGCCACCAGCAGAGAGTACAGTAATGGCTACACCTTC
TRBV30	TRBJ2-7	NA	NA	CAWSVRADFSYEQYF	TGTGCCTGGAGTGTGAGGGCGGATTTCTCCTACGAGCAGTACTTC
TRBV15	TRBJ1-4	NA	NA	CATSFRTATNEKLFF	TGTGCCACCAGCTTTAGGACTGCAACTAATGAAAAACTGTTTTTT
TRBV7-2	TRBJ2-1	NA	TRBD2	CASSRLAGGANEQFF	TGTGCCAGCAGCCGGTTGGCGGGAGGGGCCAATGAGCAGTTCTTC
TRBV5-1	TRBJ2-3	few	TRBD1	CASSLAGTGGTDTQYF	TGCGCCAGCAGCTTGGCCGGGACAGGGGGCACAGATACGCAGTATTTT
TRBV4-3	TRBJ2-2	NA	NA	CASSQDGGSGELFF	TGCGCCAGCAGCCAAGATGGAGGGTCCGGGGAGCTGTTTTTT
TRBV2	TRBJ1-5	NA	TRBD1	CASSSLRGPSNQPQHF	TGTGCCAGCAGTTCCCTAAGGGGGCCAAGCAATCAGCCCCAGCATTTT
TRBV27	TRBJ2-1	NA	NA	CASSFQGPGRGNEQFF	TGTGCCAGCAGTTTTCAAGGCCCCGGGCGGGGTAATGAGCAGTTCTTC
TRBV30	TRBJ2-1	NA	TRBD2	CAWSVTSGGTGEQFF	TGTGCCTGGAGTGTAACTAGCGGGGGGACCGGGGAGCAGTTCTTC
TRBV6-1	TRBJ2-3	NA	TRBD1	CASSEGTGATDTQYF	TGTGCCAGCAGTGAAGGGACAGGGGCCACAGATACGCAGTATTTT
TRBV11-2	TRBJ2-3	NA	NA	CASSPSLWPPTDTQYF	TGTGCCAGCAGCCCTTCCTTATGGCCGCCCACAGATACGCAGTATTTT
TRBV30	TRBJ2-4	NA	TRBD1	CACSRGDRQNSQYF	TGTGCCTGCTCTAGAGGGGACAGACAAAACAGTCAGTACTTC
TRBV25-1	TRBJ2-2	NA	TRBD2	CASSALAGGNGELFF	TGTGCCAGCAGTGCACTAGCGGGAGGGAACGGGGAGCTGTTTTTT
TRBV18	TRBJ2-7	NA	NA	CASSLRYEQYF	TGTGCCAGCTCACTACGCTACGAGCAGTACTTC
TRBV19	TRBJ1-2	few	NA	CASRFPDATANYGYTF	TGTGCCAGTAGATTCCCGGACGCGACAGCTAACTATGGCTACACCTTC
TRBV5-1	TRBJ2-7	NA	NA	CASSDTVAGGYEQYF	TGCGCCAGCAGCGATACCGTTGCCGGAGGGTACGAGCAGTACTTC
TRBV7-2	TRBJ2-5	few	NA	CASSRTGSQETQYF	TGTGCCAGCAGTAGAACAGGTTCCCAAGAGACCCAGTACTTC
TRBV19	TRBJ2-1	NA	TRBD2	CASSTRLAGPTSEQFF	TGTGCCAGTAGTACCCGACTAGCGGGTCCTACATCGGAGCAGTTCTTC
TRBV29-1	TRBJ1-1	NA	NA	CSGLAGVGGAFF	TGCAGCGGCTTAGCGGGGGTGGGGGGAGCTTTCTTT